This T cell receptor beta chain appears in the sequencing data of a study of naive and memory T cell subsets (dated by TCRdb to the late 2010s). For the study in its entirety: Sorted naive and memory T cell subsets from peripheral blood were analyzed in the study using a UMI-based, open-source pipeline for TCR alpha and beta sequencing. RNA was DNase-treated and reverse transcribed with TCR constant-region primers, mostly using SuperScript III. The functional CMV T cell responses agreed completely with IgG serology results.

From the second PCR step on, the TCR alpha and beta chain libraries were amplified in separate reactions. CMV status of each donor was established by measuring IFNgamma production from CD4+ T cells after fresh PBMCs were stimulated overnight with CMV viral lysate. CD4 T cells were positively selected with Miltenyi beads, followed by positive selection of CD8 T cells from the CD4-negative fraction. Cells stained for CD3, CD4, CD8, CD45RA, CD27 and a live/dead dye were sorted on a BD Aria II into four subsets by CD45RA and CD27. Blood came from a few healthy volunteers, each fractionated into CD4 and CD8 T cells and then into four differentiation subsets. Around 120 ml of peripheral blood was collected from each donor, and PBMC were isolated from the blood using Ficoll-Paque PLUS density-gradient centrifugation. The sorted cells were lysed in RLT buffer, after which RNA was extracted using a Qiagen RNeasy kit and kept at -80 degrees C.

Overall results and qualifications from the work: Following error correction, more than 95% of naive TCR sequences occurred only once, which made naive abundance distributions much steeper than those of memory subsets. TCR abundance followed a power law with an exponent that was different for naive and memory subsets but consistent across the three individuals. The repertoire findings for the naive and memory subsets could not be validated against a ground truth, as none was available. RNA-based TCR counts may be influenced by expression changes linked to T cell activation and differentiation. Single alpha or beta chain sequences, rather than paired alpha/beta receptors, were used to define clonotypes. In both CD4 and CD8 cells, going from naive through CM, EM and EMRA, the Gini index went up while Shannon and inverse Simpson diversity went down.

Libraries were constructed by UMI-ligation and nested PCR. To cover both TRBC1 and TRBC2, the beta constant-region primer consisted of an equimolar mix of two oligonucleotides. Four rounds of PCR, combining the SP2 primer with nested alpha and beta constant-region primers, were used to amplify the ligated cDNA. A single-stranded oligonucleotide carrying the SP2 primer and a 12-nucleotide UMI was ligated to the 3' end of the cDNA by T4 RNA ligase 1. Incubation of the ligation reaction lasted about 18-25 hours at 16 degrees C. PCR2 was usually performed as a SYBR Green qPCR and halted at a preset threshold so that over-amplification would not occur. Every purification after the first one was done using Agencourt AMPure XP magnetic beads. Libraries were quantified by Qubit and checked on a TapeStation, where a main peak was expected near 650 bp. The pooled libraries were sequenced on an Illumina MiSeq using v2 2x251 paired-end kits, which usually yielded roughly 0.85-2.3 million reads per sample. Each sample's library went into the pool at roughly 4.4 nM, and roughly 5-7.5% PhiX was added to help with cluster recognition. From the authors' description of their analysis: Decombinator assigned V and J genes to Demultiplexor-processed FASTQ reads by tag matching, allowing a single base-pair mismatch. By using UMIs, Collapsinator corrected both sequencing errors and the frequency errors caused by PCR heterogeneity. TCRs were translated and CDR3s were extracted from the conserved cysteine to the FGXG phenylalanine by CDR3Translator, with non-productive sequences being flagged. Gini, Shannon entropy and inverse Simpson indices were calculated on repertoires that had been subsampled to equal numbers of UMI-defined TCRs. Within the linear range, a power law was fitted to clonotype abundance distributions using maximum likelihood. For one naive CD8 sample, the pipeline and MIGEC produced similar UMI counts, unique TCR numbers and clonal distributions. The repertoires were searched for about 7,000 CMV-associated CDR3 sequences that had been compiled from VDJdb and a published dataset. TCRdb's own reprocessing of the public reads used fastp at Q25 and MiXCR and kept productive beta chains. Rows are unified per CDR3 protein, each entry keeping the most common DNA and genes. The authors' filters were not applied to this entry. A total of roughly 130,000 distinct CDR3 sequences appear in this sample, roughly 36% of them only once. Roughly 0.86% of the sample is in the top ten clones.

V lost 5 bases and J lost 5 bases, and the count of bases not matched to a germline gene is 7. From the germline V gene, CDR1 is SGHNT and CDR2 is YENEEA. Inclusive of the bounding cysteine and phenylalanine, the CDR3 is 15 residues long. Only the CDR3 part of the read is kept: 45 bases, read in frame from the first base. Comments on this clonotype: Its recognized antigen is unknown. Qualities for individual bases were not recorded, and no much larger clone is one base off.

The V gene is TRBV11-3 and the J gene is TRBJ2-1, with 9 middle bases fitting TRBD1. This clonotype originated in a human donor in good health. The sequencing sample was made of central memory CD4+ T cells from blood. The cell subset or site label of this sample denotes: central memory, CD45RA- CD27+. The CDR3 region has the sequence CASSRSGQGNNEQFF. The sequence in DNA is TGTGCCAGCAGCCGATCGGGACAGGGAAACAATGAGCAGTTCTTC. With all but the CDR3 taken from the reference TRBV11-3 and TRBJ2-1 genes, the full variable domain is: EAGVVQSPRYKIIEKKQPVAFWCNPISGHNTLYWYLQNLGQGPELLIRYENEEAVDDSQLPKDRFSAERLKGVDSTLKIQPAELGDSAVYLCASSRSGQGNNEQFFGPGTRLTVL.